The 25 T cell receptor beta chains below were found in one sample sequenced in a study of graft-versus-host responses after intestinal transplantation. Sequencing was performed with immunoSEQ multiplex PCR; in TCRdb, only in-frame clones are kept and a portion is missing. In the table there are some 35,000 clones, 94% of which are singletons. The antigens these receptors bind are not known. The material was unstimulated CD4+ T cells sorted from spleen or lymph node cells, obtained before transplant. Every receptor here comes from a human donor who was the organ donor for an intestinal transplant.

This clone appeared a single time. The chain carries TRBV5-1 and TRBJ2-5; TRBD2 is a possible D gene (7 bases). CDR3 length: 16 amino acids. Germline CDR1 SGHRS, CDR2 YFSETQ. The V end was cut by 4 bases, the J end by 6 bases, with 22 bases between. The CDR3 spells CASSPGASGFLQTQYF. DNA for the CDR3: TGCGCCAGCAGCCCAGGGGCTAGCGGTTTCTTGCAGACCCAGTACTTC.

J is TRBJ1-6 and V is TRBV11-3; 7 bases fit TRBD1. Per the germline V gene, CDR1 is SGHNT and CDR2 is YENEEA. The CDR3 is 16 amino acids. Unmatched junction bases numbered 8, after V lost 3 bases and J lost 6 bases. Here the CDR3 DNA reads TGTGCCAGCAGCTTCCAGGGGGTAGTTAGTAATTCACCCCTCCACTTT. Translated: CASSFQGVVSNSPLHF.

J is TRBJ1-1 and V is TRBV20-1; D is ambiguous. The germline V gene has CDR1 DFQATT and CDR2 SNEGSKA (reference sequence). V lost 0 bases, J lost 5 bases, and 4 bases lay in between. The CDR3 loop spans 11 amino acids. DNA for the CDR3: TGCAGTGCTAGAGAGGGGACTGAAGCTTTCTTT. Protein product: CSAREGTEAFF.

The chain joins TRBV4-1 to TRBJ1-1, with unresolved D. This CDR3 spans 17 amino acids. CDR1 and CDR2 from the germline V gene are MGHRA and YSYEKL. Trimming cost V 3 bases and J 1 base, with 18 bases left between them. Here the CDR3 reads CASSQWISTAGNTEAFF. CDR3 coding DNA: TGCGCCAGCAGCCAGTGGATTTCGACTGCGGGGAACACTGAAGCTTTCTTT.

V and J are TRBV29-1 and TRBJ2-7; TRBD1 agrees at 11 bases. CDR1 and CDR2 from the germline V gene are SQVTM and ANQGSEA. CDR3 size: 13 residues. Trimming took 4 bases from V and 9 from J; bases not matched to a gene: 8. The CDR3 protein is CSVGGDRGSWQYF. Here the CDR3 DNA reads TGCAGCGTTGGTGGGGACAGGGGGTCCTGGCAGTACTTC.

The V and J genes are TRBV7-2 and TRBJ2-3; the D gene is possibly TRBD1 (6 bases). V lost 2 bases and J 2 bases, leaving 11 bases between the germline ends. The CDR3 runs to 15 residues. CDR1 and CDR2 from the germline V gene are SGHTA and FQGNSA. The CDR3 DNA reads as TGTGCCAGCAGCTTAAGAGGACAGACCACAGATACGCAGTATTTT. Its translation: CASSLRGQTTDTQYF.

This clone showed up just once. The chain combines TRBV5-4 with TRBJ1-6, with 9 bases matching TRBD1. Losses at the gene ends were 5 bases for V and 7 bases for J; bases not matched to a gene: 4. The CDR3 runs 14 residues. The germline V gene has CDR1 SGHNT and CDR2 YYREEE (reference sequence). CDR3 loop: CASRGTGFNSPLHF. The CDR3, as DNA: TGTGCCAGCAGAGGGACAGGGTTCAATTCACCCCTCCACTTT.

The rearrangement joins TRBV30 to TRBJ2-4; D is ambiguous. The CDR3 has 14 amino acids. CDR1 is GTSNPN and CDR2 is SVGIG in the germline V gene (reference sequence). The V end lost 5 bases, the J end lost 0 bases, and 11 bases lay between the germline ends. The CDR3 region has the DNA TGTGCCTGGGATGAGACCCCAGCCAAAAACATTCAGTACTTC. It translates to CAWDETPAKNIQYF.

This clone showed up just once. This sequence joins TRBV30 and TRBJ1-6; 7 bases align to TRBD1. This CDR3 comprises 16 residues. The V and J ends lost 2 bases and 8 bases, in that order; junction bases with no gene match: 12. From germline, CDR1 is GTSNPN and CDR2 SVGIG (reference sequence). The CDR3 spells CAWSKLRTGTDSPLHF. The CDR3 DNA reads as TGTGCCTGGAGTAAGCTACGGACAGGTACAGATTCACCCCTCCACTTT.

V usage is TRBV6-1 and J usage is TRBJ1-1; D unclear. Germline V gene data show CDR1 as MNHNS and CDR2 as SASEGT. V was pared by 5 bases and J by 3 bases, with 7 bases between. The CDR3 runs to 12 residues. The CDR3 reads CASSWRYTEAFF. The DNA of the CDR3 is TGTGCCAGCAGTTGGCGATACACTGAAGCTTTCTTT.

This chain connects TRBV5-1 to TRBJ2-7; D may be TRBD1 or TRBD2 (5 bases each). Trimming removed 4 bases at V and 0 bases at J, with 20 bases between. The CDR3 extends over 17 amino acids. Germline values: CDR1 SGHRS, CDR2 YFSETQ. As DNA, the CDR3 is TGCGCCAGCAGCCTGGGACCGTGGGGCAGCAGCTCCTACGAGCAGTACTTC. This encodes CASSLGPWGSSSYEQYF.

The chain joins TRBV30 to TRBJ2-5, with 7 nucleotides matching TRBD1. The CDR3 is 15 amino acids. Germline V CDR1 and CDR2: GTSNPN, SVGIG (reference sequence). The V and J ends lost 2 bases and 1 base, in that order; junction bases with no gene match: 7. The CDR3 protein is CAWSKGDRVQETQYF. DNA for the CDR3: TGTGCCTGGAGTAAGGGAGACAGGGTCCAAGAGACCCAGTACTTC.

The chain carries TRBV4-3 and TRBJ2-2; maybe TRBD2 (6 bases). V was pared by 0 bases and J by 1 base, with 9 bases between. The CDR3 is made up of 16 amino acids. Germline V gene lookup returns CDR1 LGHNA and CDR2 YSLEER. CDR3 protein: CASSQDLGGNTGELFF. The DNA for the CDR3 is TGCGCCAGCAGCCAAGATTTGGGGGGGAACACCGGGGAGCTGTTTTTT.

The chain recombines TRBV5-5 with TRBJ2-7; a possible D gene is TRBD2 (5 bases). From germline, CDR1 is SGHKS and CDR2 YYEKEE (reference sequence). The CDR3 has 12 amino acids. V was pared by 4 bases and J by 7 bases, with 12 bases between. The CDR3: CASSMWTGEQYF. As DNA, the CDR3 is TGTGCCAGCAGCATGTGGACGGGGGAGCAGTACTTC. Based on the CDR3 plus reference TRBV5-5 and TRBJ2-7, the full variable domain is DAGVTQSPTHLIKTRGQQVTLRCSPISGHKSVSWYQQVLGQGPQFIFQYYEKEERGRGNFPDRFSARQFPNYSSELNVNALLLGDSALYLCASSMWTGEQYFGPGTRLTVT.

The rearrangement links TRBV7-2 to TRBJ2-7; D unclear. The V end was cut by 1 base, the J end by 4 bases, with 11 bases between. CDR3 length: 14 amino acids. Germline values: CDR1 SGHTA, CDR2 FQGNSA. CDR3 region: CASSLGVAQYEQYF. In DNA form, the CDR3 reads TGTGCCAGCAGCTTAGGTGTAGCCCAATACGAGCAGTACTTC.

The CDR3, as DNA: TGTGCCAGCAGCCTCCACAGGGGAGCTAACTATGGCTACACCTTC. As protein: CASSLHRGANYGYTF. The J gene is TRBJ1-2, the V gene TRBV7-9; TRBD1 aligns across 7 bases. The V and J ends lost 5 bases and 0 bases, in that order; junction bases with no gene match: 6. The CDR3 runs to 15 residues. From germline, CDR1 is SEHNR and CDR2 FQNEAQ (reference sequence).

This clone was seen a single time. As DNA, the CDR3 is TGTGCCAGCAGCTTGGTTCAGGAGGGTCGGGAGACCCAGTACTTC. Protein sequence: CASSLVQEGRETQYF. V gene TRBV5-6 combines with J gene TRBJ2-5, with D possibly being TRBD2 (6 bases). Germline V CDR1 and CDR2: SGHDT, YYEEEE. The CDR3 is 15 amino acids. V dropped 0 bases and J dropped 5 bases, with 14 bases sitting between them.

This chain links TRBV14 with TRBJ1-5, with D possibly being TRBD1 (5 bases). The CDR3 totals 12 residues. Trimming removed 5 bases at V and 7 bases at J, with 9 bases between. Germline lookup yields CDR1 SGHDN and CDR2 FVKESK. DNA for the CDR3: TGTGCCAGCAGCGCCCGGGGCCAGCCCCAGCATTTT. It is translated as CASSARGQPQHF.

A single count supports this clone. This CDR3 reads CASSSVAGEYNEQFF. In DNA, the CDR3 is TGTGCCAGTAGTAGCGTAGCGGGAGAGTACAATGAGCAGTTCTTC. The genes are TRBV19 and TRBJ2-1, with 9 bases lining up with TRBD2. CDR1 is LNHDA and CDR2 is SQIVND in the germline V gene (reference sequence). V was pared by 4 bases and J by 4 bases, with 5 bases of the junction left unmatched. CDR3 length equals 15 residues.

The gene calls are TRBV7-9 and TRBJ2-1; 7 bases fit TRBD2. The CDR3 is 14 amino acids. Germline values: CDR1 SEHNR, CDR2 FQNEAQ (reference sequence). Germline trimming cut 4 bases from V and 2 bases from J; bases unmatched to any gene: 2. CDR3 DNA: TGTGCCAGCAGCTGGGGGGGTACCTACAATGAGCAGTTCTTC. This sequence encodes CASSWGGTYNEQFF.

Only a few counts were recorded for this clone. V usage is TRBV19 and J usage is TRBJ1-2; 7 bases agree with TRBD1. The CDR3 has 14 amino acids. CDR1 is LNHDA, CDR2 SQIVND, per germline (reference sequence). V lost 6 bases, J lost 5 bases, and 9 bases stayed unmatched. The CDR3 DNA sequence: TGTGCCAGTAGGCTTACCGTGACAGGGTATGGCTACACCTTC. Amino acids: CASRLTVTGYGYTF.

The CDR3: CASSPLRGGDTDTQYF. DNA of the CDR3: TGCGCCAGCAGTCCCCTTCGGGGGGGGGACACAGATACGCAGTATTTT. The rearrangement joins TRBV4-1 to TRBJ2-3; TRBD2 matches 8 bases. This CDR3 has 16 residues. Trimming cost V 6 bases and J 2 bases; bases outside gene matches: 10. Germline V gene sequence: CDR1 MGHRA, CDR2 YSYEKL.

This sequence joins TRBV5-1 and TRBJ1-1; D unclear. The CDR3 sequence is 15 residues long. Germline CDR1 SGHRS, CDR2 YFSETQ. The V end was cut by 0 bases, the J end by 0 bases, with 9 bases between. Written as DNA, the CDR3 is TGCGCCAGCAGCTTGGATGAAGGGTTGAACACTGAAGCTTTCTTT. Translation gives CASSLDEGLNTEAFF.

The chain is built from TRBV6-4 and TRBJ1-1; 9 nucleotides line up with TRBD1. Germline lookup yields CDR1 MRHNA and CDR2 SNTAGT. The CDR3 is made up of 14 amino acids. With V trimmed by 5 bases and J by 1 base, 2 bases remained unmatched. CDR3 protein: CASSPTGGNTEAFF. The CDR3 nucleotides read TGTGCCAGCAGTCCGACAGGGGGGAACACTGAAGCTTTCTTT.

This clone was seen a single time. The DNA of the CDR3 is TGTGCCAGCAGTGATGTAGGGAACCCTGGGACTGAAGCTTTCTTT. Its translation: CASSDVGNPGTEAFF. The genes are TRBV2 and TRBJ1-1; D gene unclear. The CDR3 covers 15 residues. The germline gives CDR1 SNHLY, CDR2 FYNNEI. V lost 3 bases and J lost 5, with 16 bases in between.